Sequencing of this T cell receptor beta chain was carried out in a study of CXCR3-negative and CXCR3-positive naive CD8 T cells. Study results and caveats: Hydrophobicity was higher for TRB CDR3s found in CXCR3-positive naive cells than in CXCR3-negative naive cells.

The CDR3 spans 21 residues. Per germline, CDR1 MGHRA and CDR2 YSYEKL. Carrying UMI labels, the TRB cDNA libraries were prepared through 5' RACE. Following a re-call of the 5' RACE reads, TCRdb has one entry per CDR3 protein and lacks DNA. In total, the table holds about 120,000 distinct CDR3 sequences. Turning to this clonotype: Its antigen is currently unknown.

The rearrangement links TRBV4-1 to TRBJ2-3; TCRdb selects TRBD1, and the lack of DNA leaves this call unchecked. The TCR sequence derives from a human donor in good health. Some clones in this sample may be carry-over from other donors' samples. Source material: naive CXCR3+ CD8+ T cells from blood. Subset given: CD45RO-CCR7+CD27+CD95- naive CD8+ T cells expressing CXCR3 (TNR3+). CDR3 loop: CASSHPKVVRGAPPPTDTQYF.